This T cell receptor (beta chain) derives from a study of OX40 agonist ivuxolimab in advanced cancers. Assay: immunoSEQ multiplex PCR; the TCRdb copy retains only in-frame clones and omits some. The sample holds about 84,000 clones; nearly 90% are singletons and the top ten take around 0.19%. The CDR3 loop spans 14 amino acids. The germline CDR1 and CDR2 sequences are SGHAT and FQNNGV. J gave up 13 bases and V 4 bases, and 11 bases lay outside the gene matches. The sequence derives from an adult with an advanced solid tumor such as melanoma, head and neck, liver or kidney cancer. This sample comprised CD4+ or CD8+ T cells sorted from blood, obtained in a trial of the OX40 agonist ivuxolimab. V usage is TRBV11-2 and J usage is TRBJ1-4; 8 positions agree with TRBD1. Written as DNA, the CDR3 is TGTGCCAGCAGCTGGGACAGGCCGAGCCTCCGACTGTTTTTT. Translating it yields CASSWDRPSLRLFF.